Following are 30 T cell receptor beta chains from one sample sequenced in a study of blood T cell dynamics during melanoma immunotherapy. The time point: pre-treatment baseline. Measured with immunoSEQ multiplex PCR; TCRdb has only the in-frame clones, and not every one. Of around 8,100 clones listed, about four fifths are singletons. This specimen was blood, taken from a patient treated with checkpoint blockade. The receptors here all came from a human donor with melanoma.

V gene TRBV5-6 combines with J gene TRBJ1-5; D gene uncertain. The length of the CDR3 is 14 residues. Per germline, CDR1 SGHDT and CDR2 YYEEEE. V lost 4 bases, J lost 4 bases, and 12 bases lay in between. DNA of the CDR3: TGTGCCAGCAGCGGCGGAGGGAAGAATCAGCCCCAGCATTTT. Translated: CASSGGGKNQPQHF.

The rearrangement joins TRBV2 to TRBJ2-3; 7 bases map to TRBD2. Per germline, CDR1 SNHLY and CDR2 FYNNEI. The CDR3 is 13 amino acids. Trimming took 10 bases from V and 4 from J; bases not matched to a gene: 8. Here the CDR3 reads CATPGRAPDTQYF. The CDR3 DNA is TGTGCCACGCCGGGGAGGGCTCCAGATACGCAGTATTTT.

A single count supports this clone. The chain employs TRBV5-5 and TRBJ2-5; 14 bases line up with TRBD2. The length of the CDR3 is 20 residues. Losses at the gene ends were 6 bases for V and 5 bases for J; bases not matched to a gene: 21. In germline, CDR1 is SGHKS, CDR2 YYEKEE (reference sequence). This chain's CDR3 is CASTPRIAQTSGGAFETQYF. CDR3 DNA: TGTGCCAGCACCCCCAGGATCGCCCAGACTAGCGGGGGGGCCTTCGAGACCCAGTACTTC.

CDR3 region: CASSQELAVSTDTQYF. CDR3 DNA: TGTGCCAGCAGCCAAGAACTAGCGGTTAGCACAGATACGCAGTATTTT. This chain uses TRBV4-2 with TRBJ2-3; 8 bases map to TRBD2. This CDR3 is 16 amino acids long. After removal of 0 bases from V and 0 bases from J, the junction contained 2 bases not matched to a gene. CDR1 is LGHNA, CDR2 YNFKEQ, per germline.

This clone was observed a handful of times. The genes are TRBV2 and TRBJ1-5; 7 nucleotides line up with TRBD1. The ends lost 7 bases at V and 0 bases at J; junction bases unmatched: 3. The CDR3 runs 14 residues. Germline V gives CDR1 SNHLY, CDR2 FYNNEI. The CDR3 DNA is TGTGCCAGCAAACAGGGGAATAGCAATCAGCCCCAGCATTTT. Its translation is CASKQGNSNQPQHF.

The V gene is TRBV6-5, the J gene TRBJ1-1; D not certain. The germline V and J ends were trimmed by 6 bases and 5 bases, with 10 bases remaining between them. This CDR3 is 12 amino acids long. Looked up from germline, CDR1 is MNHEY and CDR2 is SVGAGI. CDR3 sequence reads: CASRQDYTEAFF. The CDR3 nucleotides read TGTGCCAGCAGACAAGATTATACTGAAGCTTTCTTT.

This rearrangement joins TRBV2 to TRBJ2-7; 9 nucleotides align to TRBD1. This CDR3 comprises 16 residues. J lost 4 bases, V lost 2 bases, and 9 bases had no gene match. CDR1 and CDR2 from the germline V gene are SNHLY and FYNNEI. In DNA, the CDR3 is TGTGCCAGCAGTGAACCCTACAGGGGGCGCAAGTACGAGCAGTACTTC. It specifies CASSEPYRGRKYEQYF. The full variable domain, in which reference TRBV2 and TRBJ2-7 provide the parts outside the CDR3, is EPEVTQTPSHQVTQMGQEVILRCVPISNHLYFYWYRQILGQKVEFLVSFYNNEISEKSEIFDDQFSVERPDGSNFTLKIRSTKLEDSAMYFCASSEPYRGRKYEQYFGPGTRLTVT.

The chain combines TRBV9 with TRBJ2-5, with TRBD1 as a possible D gene (6 bases). The CDR3 is made up of 14 amino acids. Germline-derived CDR1 and CDR2 are SGDLS and YYNGEE. Deletions cut 4 bases from V and 2 bases from J, with 12 bases between. CDR3 sequence: CASSREQGQETQYF. The CDR3 DNA reads as TGTGCCAGCAGCCGAGAACAGGGTCAAGAGACCCAGTACTTC.

The rearrangement uses TRBV19 and TRBJ1-5; D might be TRBD1 (5 bases). This CDR3 spans 13 amino acids. V gave up 7 bases and J gave up 0 bases, with 7 bases separating them. The V gene's germline CDR1 is LNHDA and CDR2 SQIVND (reference sequence). CDR3 amino acids: CASKGYSNQPQHF. CDR3 coding DNA: TGTGCCAGTAAGGGGTATAGCAATCAGCCCCAGCATTTT.

This clone was counted only a few times. CDR3 nucleotides: TGCGCCAGCAGCCCGACCGGGAGCCATCGGGGCGGGGAGCTGTTTTTT. It specifies CASSPTGSHRGGELFF. V gene TRBV4-1 combines with J gene TRBJ2-2; D is perhaps TRBD2 (6 bases). Trimming stripped 4 bases from V and 7 bases from J, with 19 bases between. The V gene's germline CDR1 is MGHRA and CDR2 YSYEKL. This CDR3 contains 16 residues.

This chain links TRBV27 with TRBJ2-5, with 8 nucleotides matching TRBD1. The end of the DNA fits TRBJ2-7 better, so the J call may be wrong. Per the germline V gene, CDR1 is MNHEY and CDR2 is SMNVEV (reference sequence). The CDR3 loop spans 15 amino acids. CDR3 bases: TGTGCCAGCAGTCCAGGACAGGGTGCATTTTACGAGCAGTACTTC. It encodes CASSPGQGAFYEQYF.

A single count supports this clone. The chain uses TRBV19 and TRBJ2-1, with 10 bases that match TRBD1. This CDR3 contains 15 residues. The V gene's germline CDR1 is LNHDA and CDR2 SQIVND (reference sequence). The J segment lost 7 bases and the V segment lost 1 base, leaving 4 bases of the junction unmatched. The CDR3 sequence is CASSIGQGAQNEQFF. For the CDR3, the DNA is TGTGCCAGTAGTATAGGACAGGGGGCCCAGAATGAGCAGTTCTTC.

This clone was recorded once. V is TRBV5-6 and J is TRBJ2-3; 9 positions agree with TRBD1. Germline CDR1 and CDR2: SGHDT and YYEEEE. There are 16 residues in the CDR3. V shed 2 bases and J 0 bases; nucleotides not matched to a gene: 4. CDR3 protein: CASSLLGTGSTDTQYF. CDR3 sequence (DNA): TGTGCCAGCAGCTTATTGGGGACAGGGAGCACAGATACGCAGTATTTT.

The chain combines TRBV6-5 with TRBJ2-5; D is possibly TRBD2 (6 bases). Germline values: CDR1 MNHEY, CDR2 SVGAGI. CDR3 length: 16 residues. Trimming took 4 bases from V and 2 from J, leaving 17 bases between them. CDR3 nucleotide sequence: TGTGCCAGCAGTTCCCGCATAAAACGGGGGCAAGAGACCCAGTACTTC. Protein product: CASSSRIKRGQETQYF.

The chain uses TRBV18 and TRBJ1-4, with TRBD1 matching 7 bases. In germline, CDR1 is KGHSH, CDR2 LQKENI. The CDR3 spans 15 residues. J lost 12 bases, V lost 3 bases, and 13 bases had no gene match. The DNA of the CDR3 is TGTGCCAGCTCACCCGAGGGACAGATTAGGCTCGAACTGTTTTTT. Translating gives CASSPEGQIRLELFF.

The genes are TRBV27 and TRBJ2-3; perhaps TRBD2 as D (6 bases). V dropped 3 bases and J dropped 4 bases, with 11 bases sitting between them. CDR3 size: 14 residues. Germline-derived CDR1 and CDR2 are MNHEY and SMNVEV (reference sequence). The CDR3 DNA reads as TGTGCCAGCAGTTTTACCGGGAGCCCAGATACGCAGTATTTT. Translated: CASSFTGSPDTQYF.

The genes are TRBV7-2 and TRBJ2-5, with a weak D call TRBD2 (6 bases). Trimming left V 5 bases short and J 2 bases short, with 12 bases between. CDR3 length equals 14 residues. Germline V gives CDR1 SGHTA, CDR2 FQGNSA. CDR3 sequence reads: CASSLIAAQETQYF. The CDR3 DNA reads TGTGCCAGCAGCCTTATAGCGGCTCAAGAGACCCAGTACTTC. Combining the CDR3 with reference TRBV7-2 and TRBJ2-5 gives the whole variable domain GAGVSQSPSNKVTEKGKDVELRCDPISGHTALYWYRQSLGQGLEFLIYFQGNSAPDKSGLPSDRFSAERTGGSVSTLTIQRTQQEDSAVYLCASSLIAAQETQYFGPGTRLLVL.

The chain has TRBV19 and TRBJ2-1, with D hard to call. Germline CDR1 reads LNHDA; CDR2 reads SQIVND (reference sequence). Trimming took 10 bases from V and 3 from J, leaving 10 bases between them. The CDR3 totals 12 residues. Here the CDR3 reads CATSLLYNEQFF. CDR3 coding DNA: TGTGCCACCTCCCTCCTCTACAATGAGCAGTTCTTC.

The CDR3 reads CAISEARTGELFF. CDR3 in DNA: TGTGCCATCAGTGAGGCCAGAACCGGGGAGCTGTTTTTT. This rearrangement joins TRBV10-3 to TRBJ2-2; D remains unclear. Trimming took off 2 bases at V and 5 bases at J, with 6 bases between the two ends. Per germline, CDR1 ENHRY and CDR2 SYGVKD. The CDR3 has 13 amino acids.

This chain uses TRBV11-3 with TRBJ2-1; tentatively, D is TRBD1 or TRBD2 (6 bases each). The germline gives CDR1 SGHNT, CDR2 YENEEA. The CDR3 covers 15 residues. V lost 1 base and J 4 bases, leaving 11 bases between the germline ends. CDR3 amino acids: CASSLGPGAYNEQFF. The CDR3 DNA reads TGTGCCAGCAGCTTAGGCCCGGGGGCGTACAATGAGCAGTTCTTC.

The chain couples TRBV19 to TRBJ2-1; no clear D. Germline V gene sequence: CDR1 LNHDA, CDR2 SQIVND (reference sequence). This CDR3 comprises 16 residues. Trimming took off 3 bases at V and 6 bases at J, with 18 bases between the two ends. CDR3 loop: CASSMGRTYARNEQFF. DNA for the CDR3: TGTGCCAGTAGTATGGGTCGAACGTACGCCCGCAATGAGCAGTTCTTC.

The V gene is TRBV7-9, the J gene TRBJ1-2; TRBD1 aligns across 7 bases. CDR3 length equals 13 residues. Germline CDR1 reads SEHNR; CDR2 reads FQNEAQ (reference sequence). Trimming removed 0 bases from V and 6 bases from J; junction bases left unmatched: 1. The CDR3 reads CASSLAGQNGYTF. DNA of the CDR3: TGTGCCAGCAGCTTAGCGGGACAGAATGGCTACACCTTC.

This sequence joins TRBV30 and TRBJ2-3; no definite D call. The CDR3 extends over 10 amino acids. CDR1 and CDR2 from the germline V gene are GTSNPN and SVGIG (reference sequence). V was shortened by 5 bases and J by 2 bases, with 2 bases between the two germline ends. The chain's CDR3 is CAWATDTQYF. The CDR3 nucleotides are TGTGCCTGGGCCACAGATACGCAGTATTTT.

V usage is TRBV7-6 and J usage is TRBJ2-3; 7 positions agree with TRBD1. The V gene's germline CDR1 is SGHVS and CDR2 FNYEAQ. The CDR3 has 16 amino acids. V lost 5 bases, J lost 4 bases, and 12 bases stayed unmatched. The CDR3 reads CASSLDRVRSSDTQYF. The CDR3 DNA sequence: TGTGCCAGCAGCCTCGACAGGGTCCGAAGTTCAGATACGCAGTATTTT.

This clone was found a few times. The chain is built from TRBV9 and TRBJ2-5; D gene unclear. The CDR3 runs to 15 residues. Germline assignment: CDR1 SGDLS and CDR2 YYNGEE. The V gene lost 0 bases and the J gene lost 5 bases, with 14 bases spanning the gap. As DNA, the CDR3 is TGTGCCAGCAGCGTAGCTTTGGGTTCTGGGGAGACCCAGTACTTC. It translates to CASSVALGSGETQYF. Supplemented by reference TRBV9 and TRBJ2-5, the full variable domain reads DSGVTQTPKHLITATGQRVTLRCSPRSGDLSVYWYQQSLDQGLQFLIQYYNGEERAKGNILERFSAQQFPDLHSELNLSSLELGDSALYFCASSVALGSGETQYFGPGTRLLVL.

The chain combines TRBV6-5 with TRBJ1-1; D is ambiguous. Between the trimmed V and J ends, which lost 1 base and 2 bases, there was a span of 8 bases. CDR3 length equals 14 residues. Germline V gene lookup returns CDR1 MNHEY and CDR2 SVGAGI. CDR3: CASSYFVGNTEAFF. CDR3 bases: TGTGCCAGCAGTTACTTTGTAGGAAACACTGAAGCTTTCTTT.

This clone was found a few times. The chain combines TRBV2 with TRBJ1-5; D ambiguous. This CDR3 is 14 amino acids long. Trimming left V 4 bases short and J 8 bases short, with 15 bases between. In germline, CDR1 is SNHLY, CDR2 FYNNEI. For the CDR3, the DNA is TGTGCCAGCAGTGGACGGGCCTCCGGAGAGCCCCAGCATTTT. Encoded protein: CASSGRASGEPQHF.

The chain recombines TRBV6-5 with TRBJ2-5, with D unresolved. V was clipped by 3 bases and J by 2 bases, with 13 bases between them. This CDR3 has 15 residues. From germline, CDR1 is MNHEY and CDR2 SVGAGI. CDR3 in amino acids: CASSYRWNTQETQYF. CDR3 DNA: TGTGCCAGCAGTTATAGATGGAACACACAAGAGACCCAGTACTTC.

The chain recombines TRBV30 with TRBJ2-1; D remains ambiguous. CDR1 GTSNPN and CDR2 SVGIG come from the germline V gene (reference sequence). CDR3 length equals 11 residues. Trimming shortened V by 1 base and J by 8 bases, and 6 bases separated the two germline ends. The CDR3 DNA reads TGTGCCTGGAGTGAATACTATGAGCAGTTCTTC. Translating it yields CAWSEYYEQFF.

The rearrangement joins TRBV6-5 to TRBJ1-1, with D unclear. Germline V gives CDR1 MNHEY, CDR2 SVGAGI. Trimming took 0 bases from V and 5 from J, leaving 13 bases between them. The CDR3 extends over 15 amino acids. CDR3 in DNA: TGTGCCAGCAGTTACTCGAGAGTACTGAGGACTGAAGCTTTCTTT. This gives the protein CASSYSRVLRTEAFF.